This T cell receptor (beta chain) appears in the sequencing data of a study of T cell clusters in autoimmune cytopenias. This clonotype is large by frequency. Its antigen is unidentified. TRB amplification used approximately 250 ng of peripheral blood genomic DNA. Broader study findings: TRB repertoire shifts in secondary cytopenia and chronic lymphocytic leukemia mostly reflected lymphoma, not autoimmunity. Healthy donors had 2.5 to 3-fold more exclusive TRB clusters than active autoimmune hepatitis patients.

TRB was amplified by touch-down multiplex PCR, primer pools A and B combined. TCRdb reprocessed the multiplex PCR reads, keeping one entry per CDR3 protein, no DNA. The sample table includes about 3,600 distinct CDR3 sequences. Germline V gives CDR1 MNHEY, CDR2 SVGAGI. This CDR3 region has 12 residues. The chain recombines TRBV6-5 with TRBJ2-1; TCRdb calls TRBD1, which cannot be checked without DNA. The receptor comes from a human donor with an autoimmune cytopenia or autoimmune hepatitis (not recorded which). Sequences were obtained from peripheral blood. The chain's CDR3 is CASSDTGIQQFF.